This T cell receptor (beta chain) was found in a study of blood T cell repertoires in COVID-19. Produced via immunoSEQ multiplex PCR; TCRdb's table is partial and in-frame only. The sample contains 68,000 or so clones, around 90% of which appear only once. The ends were cut back, 2 bases at V and 1 base at J, with 6 bases in the middle. This CDR3 spans 14 amino acids. Looked up from germline, CDR1 is KGHSH and CDR2 is LQKENI. The source of this sequence is a man aged 45 to 65 with COVID-19, enrolled during active disease. The material sequenced was peripheral blood. The V gene is TRBV18, the J gene TRBJ1-5; possible D gene TRBD1, 6 bases. The CDR3 loop is CASSPGTSNQPQHF. For the CDR3, the DNA is TGTGCCAGCTCACCAGGGACAAGCAATCAGCCCCAGCATTTT.